The source of this T cell receptor (beta chain) is a study of shared clonotypes between healthy human individuals. V shed 5 bases, J shed 3 bases, and the junction held 4 bases outside the gene matches. Germline V gives CDR1 SEHNR, CDR2 FQNEAQ (reference sequence). The CDR3 length is 14 residues. Overall study findings and caveats: Researchers found naive subsets generally carried larger estimated richness than memory subsets.

The protocol was immunoSEQ multiplex PCR, while the TCRdb copy is restricted to in-frame clones and leaves out a portion. Altogether around 2.5 million clones are present, 80% to 95% being singletons, with the ten largest covering more than 0.35%. Notes on this clone: Its antigen is undetermined. Other nucleotide sequences in the sample specify the same CDR3.

The V and J genes are TRBV7-9 and TRBJ2-7; 10 bases align to TRBD2. The sequence was collected from a man younger than 30 in good health. Some clones in this sample may be carry-over from other donors' samples. The sequencing input was naive CD4+ T cells from PBMCs. Subset described: CD45RA+ positively selected. CDR3 bases: TGTGCCAGCAGCCGGACTAGCGGTAACTACGAGCAGTACTTC. This sequence encodes CASSRTSGNYEQYF. Full variable domain (rest looked up from reference TRBV7-9 and TRBJ2-7): DTGVSQNPRHKITKRGQNVTFRCDPISEHNRLYWYRQTLGQGPEFLTYFQNEAQLEKSRLLSDRFSAERPKGSFSTLEIQRTEQGDSAMYLCASSRTSGNYEQYFGPGTRLTVT.